This TCR beta chain is from a study of tumor-infiltrating lymphocytes in glioblastoma multiforme (dated by TCRdb to between 2016 and 2019). Turning to the overall study: To test whether intratumoral genomic heterogeneity fosters TIL diversity, the study jointly examined somatic mutations, TIL diversity and immune response activity. What the authors observed across the whole study: Clone frequencies may be distorted by RNA-based TCR sequencing because unequal numbers of TCR transcripts are carried by T cells. Only one glioblastoma patient was included in the TCR and somatic mutation analysis, limiting generalizability. T cells were not sorted into functional subsets, which the authors noted as a future improvement.

The AllPrep DNA/RNA mini kit was used to purify genomic DNA and total RNA simultaneously from each of the nine to ten tumor samples. Every RNA sample had an RNA integrity number above 6.5 and an OD 260/280 ratio above 1.9. Using a modified ARM-PCR protocol with multiple V-beta primers and a C-beta primer, the team built TCRB libraries from RNA through three nested multiplex PCR rounds. Starting from 0.5 ug of total RNA, TCRB-specific cDNA was synthesized using ProtoScript II Reverse Transcriptase and a C-beta primer. For the TCRB libraries, no unique molecular identifiers were described. In the third PCR, barcodes and adapters were added over approximately 24 cycles with Deep VentR (exo-) polymerase, and the 250-500 bp bands were then gel purified. TCRB libraries were sequenced on an Illumina HiSeq 2500 with 250 bp paired-end reads. Per the authors' processing: Trimmomatic was used to clean reads, FLASH to merge reads, MiGEC to assign V, D and J segments, and VDJtools to perform the analysis. The Shannon-Wiener diversity index, calculated using VDJtools, was used to quantify repertoire diversity. The public reads were reanalyzed by TCRdb: fastp trimming at Q25, MiXCR alignment, in-frame beta chains only. Each entry merges the rows of one CDR3 protein and shows their most common DNA and genes. The V and J calls reflect TCRdb's pipeline rather than the authors' work. Within this sample are under 35,000 distinct CDR3 sequences, with around 60% of them counted one time only. 33% of the sample is held by the ten biggest clonotypes.

Comments on this clonotype: Its target antigen remains unknown. Base qualities were left out, and no much larger clone turns up one base away.

This clonotype was obtained from a male donor with glioblastoma. The specimen was brain tumor tissue.

The CDR3 reads as follows: CASSLDLAGGLYEQYF. The DNA reads as follows: TGTGCCAGCAGCTTAGATCTAGCGGGAGGTTTGTACGAGCAGTACTTC. The chain uses TRBV11-2 and TRBJ2-7; a stretch of 11 junction bases matches TRBD2. At the junction V is shortened by 0 bases and J by 4 bases; bases outside the gene matches: 5. Reading from cysteine to phenylalanine, the CDR3 counts 16 amino acids. The DNA shown is the 48-base CDR3, in frame from base 1. Sequences SGHAT (CDR1) and FQNNGV (CDR2) are obtained from the germline V gene.